The entry below gives a single TCR beta chain sequence along with its context. Its antigen has not been determined. These data are taken from a study of monozygotic twins with inflammatory bowel disease (dated by TCRdb to about 2019). Regarding the research as a whole: In total, approximately 28 monozygotic twin pairs made up the full study: 19 Danish pairs, all IBD-discordant, plus nine German pairs, of which four were IBD-concordant and five were IBD-discordant. The search for disease-associated traits relied mainly on comparing, within discordant pairs, IBD patients with their genetically identical healthy co-twins. Each individual had, on average, about 151 000 unique TCRalpha sequences and 181 000 unique TCRbeta sequences available for analysis.

From each donor, an approximately 2.7 ml peripheral blood sample was collected into PAXgene tubes and kept at -80 degrees C. Without T cell sorting, total RNA was isolated from whole blood using the PAXgene blood miRNA kit on an automated QIAcube. Peripheral blood from monozygotic twin pairs concordant or discordant for inflammatory bowel disease was subjected to deep TCRalpha and TCRbeta repertoire profiling with unique molecular barcoding. For every twin pair, smoking habits were documented, and each individual was categorised as a current, former or never smoker. The CDR3 spans 13 residues, from the cysteine through the phenylalanine. A DNA sequence was not provided. Per the germline V gene (reference sequence), MNHEY is the CDR1 and SMNVEV is the CDR2. Receptor amplification or capture employed 5' RACE. For each TCR library, 3,500 to 4,000 ng of total RNA was used. For each sample, cDNA was synthesized in eight separate reactions using SMARTScribe reverse transcriptase. During cDNA synthesis, template switching was used to introduce unique molecular identifiers that contained a 6-nucleotide sample barcode. TCRalpha and TCRbeta cDNA was amplified by two nested PCRs of 16 and 9 cycles, with bead purification after each PCR. Before amplification, the cDNA was treated with uracil DNA-glycosylase and purified using the QIAquick PCR purification kit. The second PCR added Illumina TruSeq-compatible adapters along with sample-specific barcodes. Library quality and concentration were checked on TapeStation and Qubit, and libraries were pooled at around 4.7 ng each. Sequencing of pooled libraries was carried out on an Illumina HiSeq2500 single-index Rapid Run using 2 x 100 bp reads and custom sequencing primers. Processing in the source paper ran as follows. MiGEC version 1.2.6 was used for UMI-based consensus assembly to correct PCR and sequencing errors. V(D)J alignment, clonotype assembly and CDR3 extraction were performed with MiXCR version 2.1.1. Gene usage, clonotype sharing and MAIT/NKT TCR abundance were normalised by analysing the top 1000, 10 000 and 20 000 clonotypes per sample. Diversity was computed as the inverse Simpson index with the vegan R package after downsampling to 27 000 UMIs. Statistical testing used paired Mann-Whitney U tests on the discordant twin pairs and applied Benjamini-Hochberg correction for multiple testing. TCRdb reprocessed the reads, so every CDR3 protein sequence counts as one entry and DNA is not shown. TCRdb's processing, not the study's, gives the V and J calls here. The table held for this sample gives approximately 390,000 distinct CDR3 sequences. Together, the top ten hold 2.4% of the sample.

Findings and caveats that apply to the study as a whole: Compared with healthy twins, IBD patients had fewer clonotypes in common with other individuals, a difference most pronounced in patients showing signs of disease activity. TCRbeta repertoire diversity, by inverse Simpson index, was decreased in IBD patients compared with their healthy co-twins. Distinction between different T cell subtypes could not be achieved in the analysis. The results gave no support for a single strong signal or clonotype linked to IBD. Because patients were on differing immunosuppressive treatments, the repertoires may have picked up extra background noise and inter-individual variability. Concordant and discordant twins showed no difference in repertoire similarity, possibly because of limited statistical power.

Sequencing was done on a sample of blood. The TCR comes from a human donor with ulcerative colitis or Crohn's disease, or a healthy co-twin of an affected twin (not recorded which). The rearranged segments are TRBV27 and TRBJ1-2; TCRdb's D gene call, TRBD1, goes unchecked for lack of DNA. CDR3 region: CASSADDRGSYTF.